The clone carrying this T cell receptor (beta chain) was counted between two and nine times. As yet, its antigen is unknown. Trimming cost V 0 bases and J 0 bases, with 14 bases left between them. This CDR3 has 16 residues. Germline-derived CDR1 and CDR2 are GTSNPN and SVGIG (reference sequence). Sequencing used immunoSEQ multiplex PCR; TCRdb keeps in-frame clones, though not all of them. The sample includes about 61,000 clones, about 86% seen only once; the top ten take 0.95% to 1.5%. This sample is part of a study of OX40 agonist ivuxolimab in advanced cancers. For the study at large: The dose-escalation cohort was around 83% male, with a mean age of about 60 years, ranging roughly 20 to 80. General observations from the study: Some nonresponders also had low normalized T-cell clonal expansion.

Sampling times: baseline, cycle 4 day 1, cycle 7 day 1. The receptor comes from an adult with an advanced solid tumor such as melanoma, head and neck, liver or kidney cancer. This specimen consisted of CD4+ or CD8+ T cells sorted from blood, obtained in a trial of the OX40 agonist ivuxolimab. The chain employs TRBV30 and TRBJ1-1, with unresolved D. This CDR3 reads CAWSVTRVGMNTEAFF. The DNA of the CDR3 is TGTGCCTGGAGTGTAACTCGAGTAGGGATGAACACTGAAGCTTTCTTT.